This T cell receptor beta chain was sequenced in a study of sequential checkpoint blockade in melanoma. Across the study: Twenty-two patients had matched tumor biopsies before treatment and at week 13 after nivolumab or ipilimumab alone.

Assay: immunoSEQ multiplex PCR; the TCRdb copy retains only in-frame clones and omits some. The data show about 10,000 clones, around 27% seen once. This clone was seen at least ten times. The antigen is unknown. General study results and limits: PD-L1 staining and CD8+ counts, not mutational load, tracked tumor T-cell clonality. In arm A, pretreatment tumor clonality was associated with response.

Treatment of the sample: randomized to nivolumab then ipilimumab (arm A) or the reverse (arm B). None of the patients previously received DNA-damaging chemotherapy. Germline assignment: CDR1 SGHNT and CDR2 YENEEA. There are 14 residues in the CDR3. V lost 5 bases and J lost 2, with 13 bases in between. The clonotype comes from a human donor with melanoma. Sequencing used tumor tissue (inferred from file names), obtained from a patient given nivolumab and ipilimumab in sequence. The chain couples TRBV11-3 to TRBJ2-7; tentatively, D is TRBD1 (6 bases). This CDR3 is CASSRHRDTYEQYF. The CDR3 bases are TGTGCCAGCAGCCGTCACAGGGATACCTACGAGCAGTACTTC.